This entry lists 3 T cell receptor beta chains sequenced from one sample in a study of OX40 agonist ivuxolimab in advanced cancers. Clones were read by immunoSEQ multiplex PCR, and TCRdb kept only the in-frame ones, dropping some. The sample carries tens of thousands of clones, over 75% recorded once. Here the sequenced sample was CD4+ or CD8+ T cells sorted from blood, taken in a trial of the OX40 agonist ivuxolimab. The receptors here all came from an adult with an advanced solid tumor such as melanoma, head and neck, liver or kidney cancer.

The gene calls are TRBV2 and TRBJ2-5, with D hard to call. Trimming removed 5 bases at V and 1 base at J, with 5 bases between. Germline values: CDR1 SNHLY, CDR2 FYNNEI. This CDR3 is built from 12 residues. The DNA for the CDR3 is TGTGCCAGCAGTTGGGCCCAAGAGACCCAGTACTTC. Protein: CASSWAQETQYF.

This clone appeared a single time. V gene TRBV9 combines with J gene TRBJ2-6; D is ambiguous. This CDR3 region has 15 residues. Germline-derived CDR1 and CDR2 are SGDLS and YYNGEE. V gave up 1 base and J gave up 2 bases, with 7 bases separating them. The chain's CDR3 is CASSVRQAGANVLTF. The CDR3 nucleotides are TGTGCCAGCAGCGTAAGGCAGGCTGGGGCCAACGTCCTGACTTTC.

CDR3 protein: CASRPRGGNQPQHF. CDR3 nucleotides: TGTGCCAGCAGACCCCGCGGAGGCAATCAGCCCCAGCATTTT. J is TRBJ1-5 and V is TRBV6-6; unclear D gene. The CDR3 runs 14 residues. CDR1 is MNHNY, CDR2 SVGAGI, per germline (reference sequence). V lost 6 bases and J lost 2, with 11 bases in between.